Following are 15 T cell receptor beta chains from one sample sequenced in a study of CD8+ T cells in alopecia areata. Indicated treatment: oral pan-JAK inhibitor, 5-10 mg twice daily. cDNA serving as the sequencing template came from extracted, reverse transcribed RNA. Sequencing used immunoSEQ multiplex PCR; TCRdb keeps in-frame clones, though not all of them. The sample contains about 210,000 clones, around 66% of which appear only once. Sequenced here: CD4+ T cells sorted from blood, sampled at week 4, from a patient treated with tofacitinib. Receptor source: a human donor with alopecia areata.

This clone came up a few times. The chain is built from TRBV27 and TRBJ2-3; 9 bases line up with TRBD2. Germline lookup yields CDR1 MNHEY and CDR2 SMNVEV (reference sequence). The CDR3 has 15 amino acids. Trimming cost V 5 bases and J 1 base; bases outside gene matches: 4. CDR3 region: CASSPSSGGTDTQYF. For the CDR3, the DNA is TGTGCCAGCAGTCCGTCTAGCGGGGGCACAGATACGCAGTATTTT.

The CDR3 coding sequence is TGTGCCAGCACCCTATGGGACAGGCAGGGTGGCTACACCTTC. Translating gives CASTLWDRQGGYTF. The V call is TRBV28, the J call TRBJ1-2; 8 nucleotides line up with TRBD1. After removal of 7 bases from V and 7 bases from J, the junction contained 11 bases not matched to a gene. The CDR3 spans 14 residues. Looked up from germline, CDR1 is MDHEN and CDR2 is SYDVKM.

The chain links TRBV18 to TRBJ1-2; D not certain. The germline V and J ends were trimmed by 3 bases and 0 bases, with 8 bases remaining between them. The germline CDR1 and CDR2 sequences are KGHSH and LQKENI. The CDR3 loop spans 14 amino acids. The chain's CDR3 is CASSPQTANYGYTF. For the CDR3, the DNA is TGTGCCAGCTCACCCCAGACGGCTAACTATGGCTACACCTTC.

The rearrangement links TRBV30 to TRBJ2-7; 8 nucleotides agree with TRBD2. Germline-derived CDR1 and CDR2 are GTSNPN and SVGIG (reference sequence). This CDR3 is 14 amino acids long. The junction had 9 bases not matched to a gene; V was cut back by 3 bases and J by 5 bases. Here the CDR3 DNA reads TGTGCCTGGAGAAGCGGGGGCGCAAGGGACGAGCAGTACTTC. Protein sequence: CAWRSGGARDEQYF.

This clone was found once. The chain recombines TRBV5-1 with TRBJ1-1; D call uncertain. This CDR3 is 15 amino acids long. The germline gives CDR1 SGHRS, CDR2 YFSETQ. V lost 3 bases and J lost 0, with 12 bases in between. The CDR3 loop reads CASSSDPGVNTEAFF. The CDR3 nucleotides read TGCGCCAGCAGCTCAGACCCAGGCGTGAACACTGAAGCTTTCTTT.

This chain links TRBV29-1 with TRBJ2-5; D might be TRBD1 (6 bases). The CDR3 extends over 14 amino acids. CDR1 and CDR2 from the germline V gene are SQVTM and ANQGSEA. V was shortened by 7 bases and J by 1 base, with 16 bases between the two germline ends. CDR3 loop: CSAAQGSGQETQYF. CDR3 coding DNA: TGCAGCGCGGCACAGGGATCTGGCCAAGAGACCCAGTACTTC. The whole variable domain, filled in from reference TRBV29-1 and TRBJ2-5, reads SAVISQKPSRDICQRGTSLTIQCQVDSQVTMMFWYRQQPGQSLTLIATANQGSEATYESGFVIDKFPISRPNLTFSTLTVSNMSPEDSSIYLCSAAQGSGQETQYFGPGTRLLVL.

The J gene is TRBJ1-2, the V gene TRBV5-6; D is unclear. CDR1 is SGHDT and CDR2 is YYEEEE in the germline V gene. This CDR3 contains 12 residues. V was shortened by 4 bases and J by 5 bases, with 9 bases between the two germline ends. In nucleotides, the CDR3 is TGTGCCAGCAGCACTGACAAGTATGGCTACACCTTC. It yields the protein CASSTDKYGYTF.

This clone was seen a single time. The J gene is TRBJ2-1, the V gene TRBV10-2, with TRBD2 matching 8 bases. This CDR3 has 15 amino acids. J lost 4 bases, V lost 7 bases, and 9 bases had no gene match. Germline values: CDR1 WSHSY, CDR2 SAAADI. CDR3 coding DNA: TGCGCCAGCACCTTAAACAGCGGGGGTTACAATGAGCAGTTCTTC. This sequence encodes CASTLNSGGYNEQFF.

The chain is built from TRBV5-1 and TRBJ1-2; D gene ambiguous. Trimming left V 4 bases short and J 0 bases short, with 19 bases between. Germline V gene data show CDR1 as SGHRS and CDR2 as YFSETQ. The CDR3 covers 17 residues. The CDR3: CASSPYPNGDSNYGYTF. The CDR3 DNA reads TGCGCCAGCAGCCCCTACCCCAACGGAGATTCTAACTATGGCTACACCTTC.

This clone was found many times. The gene calls are TRBV18 and TRBJ1-1; 10 bases map to TRBD1. J gave up 0 bases and V 6 bases, and 4 bases lay outside the gene matches. The CDR3 is 15 residues long. Germline V CDR1 and CDR2: KGHSH, LQKENI. The CDR3 nucleotides read TGTGCCAGCTCGGTGGGACAGGGGCTGAACACTGAAGCTTTCTTT. As protein: CASSVGQGLNTEAFF. The entire variable domain, with the rest obtained from reference TRBV18 and TRBJ1-1, is as follows: NAGVMQNPRHLVRRRGQEARLRCSPMKGHSHVYWYRQLPEEGLKFMVYLQKENIIDESGMPKERFSAEFPKEGPSILRIQQVVRGDSAAYFCASSVGQGLNTEAFFGQGTRLTVV.

The rearrangement uses TRBV4-2 and TRBJ2-1, with 11 nucleotides matching TRBD2. The CDR3 runs to 17 residues. Germline CDR1 and CDR2: LGHNA and YNFKEQ. The trim removed 3 bases at V and 8 bases at J, leaving 12 bases unmatched. Here the CDR3 DNA reads TGTGCCAGCAGCCAGGGGAAGATAGCGGGGGGGCCCCATGAGCAGTTCTTC. As protein: CASSQGKIAGGPHEQFF.

The V gene is TRBV29-1, the J gene TRBJ2-5; TRBD2 matches at 12 bases. CDR3 length equals 14 residues. Germline CDR1 reads SQVTM; CDR2 reads ANQGSEA. V shed 6 bases, J shed 5 bases, and the junction held 7 bases outside the gene matches. CDR3 DNA: TGCAGCGTGGAGACTAGCGGGGGATGGGAGACCCAGTACTTC. This codes for CSVETSGGWETQYF. Drawing the rest from reference TRBV29-1 and TRBJ2-5, the complete variable domain is SAVISQKPSRDICQRGTSLTIQCQVDSQVTMMFWYRQQPGQSLTLIATANQGSEATYESGFVIDKFPISRPNLTFSTLTVSNMSPEDSSIYLCSVETSGGWETQYFGPGTRLLVL.

V usage is TRBV4-2 and J usage is TRBJ2-5; D gene ambiguous. The V end was cut by 0 bases, the J end by 5 bases, with 10 bases between. The CDR3 is made up of 14 amino acids. Germline V gene lookup returns CDR1 LGHNA and CDR2 YNFKEQ. CDR3 sequence: CASSQDGLGETQYF. Here the CDR3 DNA reads TGTGCCAGCAGCCAAGACGGGCTGGGGGAGACCCAGTACTTC.

The rearrangement links TRBV11-2 to TRBJ2-1; D unclear. The CDR3 is 13 amino acids. V shed 4 bases and J shed 1 base, with 5 bases lying between them. The germline gives CDR1 SGHAT, CDR2 FQNNGV. Here the CDR3 reads CASSSGSYNEQFF. For the CDR3, the DNA is TGTGCCAGCAGCTCCGGGTCCTACAATGAGCAGTTCTTC.

With regard to this clone: The same CDR3 is also encoded by other DNA sequences in this sample. This chain joins TRBV7-2 and TRBJ2-3; D remains unclear. V was trimmed by 4 bases and J by 2 bases, leaving 1 base between them. The germline V gene has CDR1 SGHTA and CDR2 FQGNSA. The CDR3 has 11 residues. The CDR3 is CASSYTDTQYF. As DNA, the CDR3 is TGTGCCAGCAGCTACACAGATACGCAGTATTTT.